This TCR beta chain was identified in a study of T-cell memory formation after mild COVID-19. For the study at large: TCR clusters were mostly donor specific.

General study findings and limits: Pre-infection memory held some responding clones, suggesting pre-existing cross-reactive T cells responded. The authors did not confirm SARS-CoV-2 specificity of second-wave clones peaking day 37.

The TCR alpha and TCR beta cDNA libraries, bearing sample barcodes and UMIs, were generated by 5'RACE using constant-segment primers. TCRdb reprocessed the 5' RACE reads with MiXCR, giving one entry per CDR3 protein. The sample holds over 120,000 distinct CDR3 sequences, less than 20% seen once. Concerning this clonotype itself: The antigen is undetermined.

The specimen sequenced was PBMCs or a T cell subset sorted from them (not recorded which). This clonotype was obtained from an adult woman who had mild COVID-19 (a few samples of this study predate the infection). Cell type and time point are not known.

The DNA for the CDR3 is TGTGCCAGCAGTCCTAAGGCAGATACGCAGTATTTT. As protein: CASSPKADTQYF. The V and J genes are TRBV11-1 and TRBJ2-3; D call uncertain. V lost 6 bases, J lost 4 bases, and 8 bases lay in between. The CDR3 is 12 amino acids. Germline-derived CDR1 and CDR2 are SGHAT and FQDESV (reference sequence).